This T cell receptor beta chain was documented in a study of shared clonotypes between healthy human individuals (dated by TCRdb to about 2020). Regarding the study in general: The cohort comprised a couple of women and a few men aged 18 to 49 years. For each donor, CD4 naive and CD4 memory were each given three plates, CD8 naive was given two plates, and CD8 memory was given one plate. To estimate repertoire size and how much clonotype sharing occurs between individuals, the study deeply sequenced the blood TCR repertoires of five healthy adults. Different laboratories and diverse techniques were used to prepare libraries and sequence TCR repertoires, to increase sequencing depth and limit assay-specific biases. Leukapheresis yielded between about 0.94 and 8.9 billion PBMCs per donor. What the research found in general, with its limitations: Compared with non-shared clonotypes, clonotypes shared by all four sorted-subset donors had higher generation probabilities. Sharing across a few donors was observed for about 5% of naive CD4, 3% to 4% of naive CD8, over 2% of memory CD4, and less than 0.45% of memory CD8 clonotypes. Larger estimated clonotype richness was generally found for naive subsets than for memory subsets. Pairwise subsampling indicated that sequencing depth was expected to affect the degree of clonotype sharing among donors. Rarefaction of sorted-subset datasets indicated incomplete sequencing despite the large sequencing depth. Sampling was restricted to blood, and TCR repertoires in tissue are likely to differ from TCR repertoires in blood. Because the study included a small number of donors, the genetic and exposure-history diversity represented was limited.

As regards this clone: Its recognized antigen is unknown. No qualities accompany the bases; no much larger clone lies one base away.

Using the deep immunoSEQ assay, TCR CDR3 regions were amplified from genomic DNA by multiplex PCR. Genomic DNA extracted from each cell subset was distributed evenly over all wells of several immunoSEQ 96-well plates, and each plate served as one replicate. For sorted subsets, approximately 210 ng genomic DNA, equal to tens of thousands of T cell genomes, was loaded into each replicate PCR. Purified libraries were measured with a Qubit 3.0 fluorometer, size-checked on a Bioanalyzer 2100, and measured again with the KAPA Library Quantification kit. Every immunoSEQ 96-well plate was sequenced on a dedicated single-read 150-cycle Illumina NextSeq 550 flow cell. The authors' analysis ran thus. The immunoSEQ output contained only junctional sequences without quality scores, so filtering could not match that applied to full-length reads. To assign V/J genes and CDR3, sequences were annotated against IMGT germline references using PyIR, a Python wrapper for IgBLAST v1.9. Reads were filtered out if the reads had weak V/J assignments (E-value above 1e-6), no CDR3, stop codons, out-of-frame junctions, or ambiguous translated residues. V3J clonotypes were defined as sequences sharing an identical inferred V gene, J gene, and CDR3 amino acid sequence. Percentage overlap between repertoires was computed as shared unique clonotypes divided by the size of the smaller repertoire. RTK rarefaction, the Chao1 estimator, and Recon v2.1 estimates of unobserved clonotypes were used to assess repertoire richness. Generation probabilities for all TCRbeta clonotypes obtained by the gDNA method from a handful of donors were computed using OLGA. This is the immuneACCESS table as TCRdb keeps it, with only in-frame sequences that have V and J called. A part of the clones is gone; compared with another copy, unresolved V genes explain less than half, and the rest is unexplained. From that table come the V and J calls and clone size; the DNA was used to work out D and trimming. The sample table records some 700,000 clones; roughly 87% of these occur just once. The leading ten clones occupy about 33% of the sample.

The donors were healthy, HIV-negative adults who had no recently reported acute infections or vaccinations. All donors were Caucasian adults living in Nashville, Tennessee, USA. CD8 memory samples combined magnetically selected CD45RO+ cells with CCR7-negative CD45RA+ effector memory (TemRA) cells. After blood collection by leukapheresis, PBMCs were isolated using Ficoll-Histopaque density gradient centrifugation and then cryopreserved in the vapor phase of liquid nitrogen. Analytical flow cytometry was used to check the purity and quantity of each magnetically sorted T cell population. Genomic DNA was isolated from every sorted fraction and measured by UV absorbance on a Nanodrop 2000c. The CDR3 runs 12 residues from the cysteine to the phenylalanine. The only DNA kept is the CDR3, 36 bases in frame from the first base. For CDR1 and CDR2, the germline V gene lists SGHNT and YENEEA. V is shortened by 3 bases, J by 5 bases, and the region joining them spans 4 bases.

The source of this sequence is a young man in good health. Some clones in this sample may be carry-over from other donors' samples. The chain employs TRBV11-3 and TRBJ2-2; the D gene assignment is ambiguous. The sample taken for sequencing was memory CD8+ T cells from PBMCs. Explained via the paper, the cell subset or site label denotes: CD45RO+ cells pooled with CCR7-negative TemRA cells. In nucleotide form, the sequence is TGTGCCAGCAGCTTTGCAACCGGGGAGCTGTTTTTT. Translated, this gives CASSFATGELFF.